Listed below are T cell receptor beta chains from one sample, sequenced in a study of CD8+ T cells in alopecia areata. Assay used: immunoSEQ multiplex PCR; TCRdb lists only in-frame clones, some missing. Altogether approximately 150,000 clones are present, approximately 50% being singletons, with the ten largest covering 0.95% to 1%. The sample in question was CD4+ T cells sorted from blood, obtained at week 0. All receptors derive from a human donor with alopecia areata. Both conserved end residues are part of each CDR3. The D gene is left open where the match is weak. Size is omitted from some rows. Given values are once, few, many or a class for expanded clones.

CASSSTLTGYSYEQYF	TGTGCCAGCTCATCAACTTTGACAGGGTACTCCTACGAGCAGTACTTC	TRBD1	16	TRBV18	-	TRBJ2-7
CASRGGQVPLEQYF	TGTGCCAGCAGGGGAGGACAGGTTCCTTTAGAGCAGTACTTC	-	14	TRBV6-5	once	TRBJ2-7
CASSLGAGGEVLFF	TGTGCCAGCAGCTTAGGGGCAGGGGGTGAGGTCCTGTTCTTC	TRBD1	14	TRBV7-2	few	TRBJ2-1
CASSHRRTSADTQYF	TGCGCCAGCAGCCACCGCCGGACTAGCGCAGATACGCAGTATTTT	TRBD2	15	TRBV4-1	once	TRBJ2-3
CASFGGSVEKLFF	TGTGCCAGCTTTGGGGGCAGCGTCGAAAAACTGTTTTTT	-	13	TRBV6-1	-	TRBJ1-4
CASSPIQGGQETQYF	TGTGCTAGCAGCCCCATCCAGGGAGGGCAAGAGACCCAGTACTTC	TRBD2	15	TRBV7-7	many	TRBJ2-5
CASSYMGNYGYTF	TGTGCCAGCAGTTATATGGGAAACTATGGCTACACCTTC	-	13	TRBV6-5	-	TRBJ1-2
CASSESTSGRAGAYEQYF	TGTGCCAGCAGCGAATCGACTAGCGGGAGGGCCGGGGCCTACGAGCAGTACTTC	TRBD2	18	TRBV7-8	once	TRBJ2-7
CASSRTSGRASGANVLTF	TGTGCCAGCAGCCGCACTAGCGGGAGGGCCTCTGGGGCCAACGTCCTGACTTTC	TRBD2	18	TRBV7-3	few	TRBJ2-6
CASSTSGAYEQYF	TGTGCCAGCAGTACTAGCGGAGCCTACGAGCAGTACTTC	TRBD2	13	TRBV2	few	TRBJ2-7
CASSQEWGNQPQHF	TGTGCCAGCAGCCAAGAGTGGGGCAATCAGCCCCAGCATTTT	-	14	TRBV4-2	few	TRBJ1-5
CASSLEAVSGANVLTF	TGCGCCAGCAGCTTGGAGGCAGTCTCTGGGGCCAACGTCCTGACTTTC	-	16	TRBV5-1	-	TRBJ2-6
CASSKTPPISYEQYF	TGTGCCAGCAGCAAGACCCCCCCCATCTCCTACGAGCAGTACTTC	-	15	TRBV7-2	-	TRBJ2-7
CASRPAQGVGSYNEQFF	TGTGCCAGCAGGCCCGCACAGGGGGTCGGATCCTACAATGAGCAGTTCTTC	TRBD1	17	TRBV27	-	TRBJ2-1
CASSYESGRTRTEAFF	TGTGCCAGCAGTTACGAATCGGGCAGGACGAGGACTGAAGCTTTCTTT	-	16	TRBV6-5	-	TRBJ1-1
CASSFDSGGSRELFF	TGTGCCAGCAGCTTCGATTCCGGCGGGAGCCGGGAGCTGTTTTTT	TRBD2	15	TRBV7-2	-	TRBJ2-2
CSVGGAGELFF	TGCAGCGTTGGGGGAGCCGGGGAGCTGTTTTTT	-	11	TRBV29-1	few	TRBJ2-2
CAWSETGNKETQYF	TGTGCCTGGAGCGAGACAGGGAATAAAGAGACCCAGTACTTC	TRBD1	14	TRBV30	-	TRBJ2-5
CASSQGIAGGRLGETQYF	TGCGCCAGCAGCCAAGGGATAGCGGGAGGCAGGTTAGGAGAGACCCAGTACTTC	TRBD2	18	TRBV4-3	few	TRBJ2-5
CASGPQGPGEQYF	TGTGCCAGCGGGCCTCAGGGGCCGGGCGAGCAGTACTTC	-	13	TRBV6-6	few	TRBJ2-7
CASSQSPPGTSGNTIYF	TGCGCCAGCAGCCAAAGTCCGCCCGGGACATCCGGAAACACCATATATTTT	-	17	TRBV4-1	-	TRBJ1-3
CATSREGDTFSETQYF	TGTGCCACCAGCAGAGAGGGGGACACCTTCTCGGAGACCCAGTACTTC	-	16	TRBV15	-	TRBJ2-5
CASSPPGQGANEQFF	TGCGCCAGCAGCCCTCCGGGACAGGGGGCGAATGAGCAGTTCTTC	TRBD1	15	TRBV5-1	-	TRBJ2-1
CASSKLRLAGGPWDTQYF	TGTGCCAGCAGCAAACTTCGACTAGCGGGAGGGCCTTGGGATACGCAGTATTTT	-	18	TRBV21-1	-	TRBJ2-3
CASRKGEPGEQYF	TGTGCCAGTAGAAAGGGGGAACCAGGGGAGCAGTACTTC	-	13	TRBV28	-	TRBJ2-7
CASRHLGGVEQFF	TGTGCCAGCAGGCACTTGGGAGGTGTTGAGCAGTTCTTC	-	13	TRBV11-2	few	TRBJ2-1
CASSPWAPNEQFF	TGTGCCAGCAGCCCTTGGGCGCCCAATGAGCAGTTCTTC	-	13	TRBV7-2	-	TRBJ2-1
CASSLNGVSYEQYF	TGTGCCAGCAGCTTAAATGGGGTCTCCTACGAGCAGTACTTC	-	14	TRBV7-9	-	TRBJ2-7
CASIPDWNTEAFF	TGTGCCAGCATCCCAGACTGGAACACTGAAGCTTTCTTT	-	13	TRBV6-5	few	TRBJ1-1
CSAKIYEQYF	TGCAGTGCTAAAATTTACGAGCAGTACTTC	-	10	TRBV20-1	-	TRBJ2-7
CSVEDLGGRITDTQYF	TGCAGCGTTGAAGATCTGGGGGGGCGCATCACAGATACGCAGTATTTT	-	16	TRBV29-1	-	TRBJ2-3
CSVQYNEQFF	TGCAGCGTCCAATACAATGAGCAGTTCTTC	-	10	TRBV29-1	-	TRBJ2-1
CASSRGGDYEQYF	TGTGCCAGCTCGCGAGGAGGCGATTACGAGCAGTACTTC	-	13	TRBV6-5	-	TRBJ2-7
CASSYGPGRAYEQYF	TGTGCCAGCAGTTACGGTCCGGGCCGGGCCTACGAGCAGTACTTC	-	15	TRBV6-6	-	TRBJ2-7
CASSLDRAGGELFF	TGTGCCAGCAGTCTAGACAGGGCCGGCGGGGAGCTGTTTTTT	TRBD1	14	TRBV2	-	TRBJ2-2
CASRKQGLSYEQYF	TGTGCCAGCAGAAAACAGGGGCTCTCCTACGAGCAGTACTTC	TRBD1	14	TRBV27	-	TRBJ2-7